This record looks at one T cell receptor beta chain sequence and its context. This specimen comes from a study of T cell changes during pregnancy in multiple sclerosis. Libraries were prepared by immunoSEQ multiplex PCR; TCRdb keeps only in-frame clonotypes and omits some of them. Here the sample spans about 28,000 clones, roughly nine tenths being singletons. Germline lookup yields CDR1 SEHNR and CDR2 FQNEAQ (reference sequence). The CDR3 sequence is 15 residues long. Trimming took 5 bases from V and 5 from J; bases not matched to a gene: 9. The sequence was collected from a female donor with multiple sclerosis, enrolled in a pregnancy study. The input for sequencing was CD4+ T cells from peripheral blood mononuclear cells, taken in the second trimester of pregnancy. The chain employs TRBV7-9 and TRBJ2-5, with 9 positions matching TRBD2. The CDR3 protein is CASSPQLAGSETQYF. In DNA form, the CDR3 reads TGTGCCAGCAGCCCACAGCTAGCGGGGTCCGAGACCCAGTACTTC.